The T cell receptor beta chain under discussion was sequenced for a study of T cells after yellow fever vaccination. General study findings and limits: Post-booster repertoires contained most primary-vaccination clones again (96% CD4, roughly 91% CD8). A weaker secondary response peaked on day 5, the primary on day 15. A limited proportion of clonotypes was detected within both the CD4 and CD8 compartments.

Making TCR cDNA involved 5'RACE template switching, which added UMIs and a universal primer site. TCRdb analysed the 5' RACE reads with MiXCR anew, one entry per CDR3 protein. This sample has some 260,000 distinct CDR3 sequences; roughly 5.6% occur once, and the top ten carry about 3.5%. This clonotype was seen a handful of times. The antigen is undetermined. The sequence came from a man between 18 and 29 years old who received the YFV17D yellow fever vaccine. The material sequenced was CD4+ T cells sorted from PBMCs, taken on the day of the yellow fever booster vaccination.

The CDR3 is CATSRDRGTDTQYF. The DNA for the CDR3 is TGTGCCACCAGCAGGGACAGGGGTACAGATACGCAGTATTTT. The chain employs TRBV15 and TRBJ2-3; 9 nucleotides line up with TRBD1. V was clipped by 3 bases and J by 3 bases; unmatched bases: 1. The germline V gene encodes CDR1 LNHNV and CDR2 YYDKDF (reference sequence). This CDR3 comprises 14 residues.